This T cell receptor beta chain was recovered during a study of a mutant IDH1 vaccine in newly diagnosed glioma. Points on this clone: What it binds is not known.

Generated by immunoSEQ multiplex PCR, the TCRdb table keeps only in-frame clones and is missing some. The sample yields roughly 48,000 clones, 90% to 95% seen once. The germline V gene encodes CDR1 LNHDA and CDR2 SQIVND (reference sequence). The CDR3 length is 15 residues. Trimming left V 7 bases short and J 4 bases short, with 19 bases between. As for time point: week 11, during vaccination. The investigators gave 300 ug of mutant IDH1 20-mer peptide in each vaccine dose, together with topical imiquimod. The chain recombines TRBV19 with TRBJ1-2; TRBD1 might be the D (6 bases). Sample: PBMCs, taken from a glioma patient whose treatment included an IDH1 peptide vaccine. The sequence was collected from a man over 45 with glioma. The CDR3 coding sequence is TGTGCCAGTACGCTAGCGGGGGCAGAACGCTATGGCTACACCTTC. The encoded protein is CASTLAGAERYGYTF.